This T cell receptor beta chain was recorded in a study of T cells in Graves' hyperthyroidism and ophthalmopathy. PBMCs stemmed from more than 7.5 ml fresh peripheral blood. It was RNA transcripts that yielded the amplified TCR beta CDR3 regions. HTBI primers were the set used in a first-round RT-PCR of the TCR CDR3. TCRdb recomputed calls from the multiplex PCR reads with MiXCR, one row per CDR3 protein. The sample comprises about 260,000 distinct CDR3 sequences, 25% to 30% of which are singletons, and approximately 30% rests with the top ten. In this sample, this clonotype turned up many times. CDR1 DFQATT and CDR2 SNEGSKA come from the germline V gene (reference sequence). Trimming shortened V by 0 bases and J by 0 bases, and 20 bases separated the two germline ends. The CDR3 contains 19 residues.

The source of this sequence is a man aged 35-49 years with Graves' hyperthyroidism that later progressed to Graves' ophthalmopathy. Sequencing input: blood. The J gene is TRBJ2-2, the V gene TRBV20-1; perhaps D is TRBD1 or TRBD2 (6 bases each). The CDR3 loop reads CSARDNRRGRSTNTGELFF. For the CDR3, the DNA is TGCAGTGCTAGAGATAATCGGAGGGGGAGGTCCACGAACACCGGGGAGCTGTTTTTT.